This record looks at one TCR beta chain sequence and its context. This specimen belongs to a study of blood T cell repertoires in COVID-19. Data came from immunoSEQ multiplex PCR; TCRdb stores just in-frame clones and leaves some out. Among some 76,000 clones listed, roughly 90% were seen once. The sequence was obtained from an older man in a cohort sampled during active COVID-19. Input material: peripheral blood.

In DNA form, the CDR3 reads TGCAGCGTTGAAGATTCCGGTGGCTACACCTTC. Protein: CSVEDSGGYTF. V gene TRBV29-1 combines with J gene TRBJ1-2; D uncertain. Trimming took off 0 bases at V and 7 bases at J, with 6 bases between the two ends. There are 11 residues in the CDR3. Germline CDR1 and CDR2: SQVTM and ANQGSEA.